This T cell receptor beta chain was found in a study of blood T cell repertoires in COVID-19. Study-wide context: The United States, Italy and Spain were the sources of the acute and convalescent COVID-19 samples. T cells, B-cell-depleted T cells, or PBMCs supplied cDNA or gDNA.

Per the authors' pipeline: It was from reference gene primer amplification that nucleated cell counts were estimated. Here immunoSEQ multiplex PCR was the method, and the copy in TCRdb shows in-frame clones only, minus some. V, J and clone size are those of that table, while D and trimming were read from the DNA. The sample contains about 250,000 clones, around 88% of which appear only once. J was trimmed by 6 bases and V by 3 bases; bases with no gene match: 1. Germline V gives CDR1 MDHEN, CDR2 SYDVKM. The CDR3 is made up of 12 amino acids. The chain employs TRBV28 and TRBJ1-2; TRBD1 matches 7 bases. The TCR was taken from a man aged 80 or over with acute or convalescent COVID-19. The sequenced sample consisted of peripheral blood. The CDR3 region has the DNA TGTGCCAGCAGTTTGGGGACAGATGGCTACACCTTC. Its translation is CASSLGTDGYTF.